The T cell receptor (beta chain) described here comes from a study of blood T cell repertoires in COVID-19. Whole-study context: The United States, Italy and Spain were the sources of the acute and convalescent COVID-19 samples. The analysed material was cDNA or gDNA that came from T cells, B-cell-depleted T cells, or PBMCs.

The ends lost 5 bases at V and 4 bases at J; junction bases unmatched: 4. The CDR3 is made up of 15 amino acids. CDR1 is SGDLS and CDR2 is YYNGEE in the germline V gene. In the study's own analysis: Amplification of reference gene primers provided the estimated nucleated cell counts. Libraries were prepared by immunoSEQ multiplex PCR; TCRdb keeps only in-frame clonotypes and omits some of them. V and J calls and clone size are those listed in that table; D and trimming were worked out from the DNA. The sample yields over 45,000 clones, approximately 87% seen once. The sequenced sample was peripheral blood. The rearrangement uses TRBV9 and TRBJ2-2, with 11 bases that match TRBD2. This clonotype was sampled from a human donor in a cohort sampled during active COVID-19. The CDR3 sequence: CASSIAGGPTGELFF. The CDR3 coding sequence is TGTGCCAGCAGTATAGCGGGGGGGCCCACCGGGGAGCTGTTTTTT.